One sample yielded the 16 T cell receptor beta chains listed below, sequenced in a study of CD8+CD57+ T cells in acquired aplastic anemia. Genomic DNA provided the template from which TCR beta VDJ and CDR3 profiles were obtained. TCRdb fed the reads into MiXCR, producing one record per CDR3 protein. Altogether around 170,000 distinct CDR3 sequences are present, roughly half being singletons, with the ten largest covering around 3%. The sample taken for sequencing was sorted CD4+, CD8+, or CD8+CD57+ T cells (not recorded which) from PBMCs. The receptor source for this set is a human donor in good health.

The chain couples TRBV28 to TRBJ1-4; 8 bases match TRBD1. Germline values: CDR1 MDHEN, CDR2 SYDVKM. This CDR3 contains 16 residues. Trimming removed 4 bases from V and 6 bases from J; junction bases left unmatched: 10. The CDR3 is CASSSSQGARYEKLFF. The CDR3 coding sequence is TGTGCCAGCAGTTCATCCCAGGGGGCTAGGTATGAAAAACTGTTTTTT.

This clonotype has at least ten counts. The gene calls are TRBV10-3 and TRBJ1-1; TRBD1 might be the D (6 bases). V dropped 2 bases and J dropped 4 bases, with 14 bases sitting between them. The CDR3 consists of 15 residues. Germline CDR1 ENHRY, CDR2 SYGVKD. The CDR3 DNA sequence: TGTGCCATCAGTGAGGGTCAGGGGAGGAGCACTGAAGCTTTCTTT. Protein product: CAISEGQGRSTEAFF.

V is TRBV24-1 and J is TRBJ2-5; TRBD2 agrees at 7 bases. This CDR3 spans 14 amino acids. V shed 5 bases and J 1 base; nucleotides not matched to a gene: 3. CDR1 KGHDR and CDR2 SFDVKD come from the germline V gene. This CDR3 is CATSAASGQETQYF. DNA of the CDR3: TGTGCCACCAGTGCGGCTAGCGGCCAAGAGACCCAGTACTTC.

This clonotype was recorded at least ten times. The chain carries TRBV5-6 and TRBJ1-6; TRBD1 matches 8 bases. Looked up from germline, CDR1 is SGHDT and CDR2 is YYEEEE. The length of the CDR3 is 14 residues. The V gene end was trimmed by 4 bases and the J gene end by 9 bases; junction bases not matched to a gene: 6. DNA of the CDR3: TGTGCCAGCAGCGAGACAGGGGTACGTTCACCCCTCCACTTT. Amino acids: CASSETGVRSPLHF.

This clonotype has only a few counts. V and J are TRBV19 and TRBJ1-4; TRBD1 matches 8 bases. V shed 1 base, J shed 5 bases, and the junction held 6 bases outside the gene matches. CDR1 and CDR2 from the germline V gene are LNHDA and SQIVND (reference sequence). This CDR3 has 16 amino acids. The CDR3 DNA follows: TGTGCCAGTAGTATAGGGACAGGGCTTATGAATGAAAAACTGTTTTTT. Translated: CASSIGTGLMNEKLFF.

Regarding this clonotype: The junction departs from germline at one end; a sequencing error may be responsible. The chain couples TRBV4-1 to TRBJ2-6; 7 bases match TRBD2. Germline loops: CDR1 MGHRA, CDR2 YSYEKL. The CDR3 sequence is 17 residues long. The CDR3 loop is CASSQEMGGAGANALTF. The CDR3 nucleotides are TGCGCCAGCAGCCAAGAAATGGGAGGGGCTGGGGCCAACGCCCTGACTTTC.

The chain carries TRBV30 and TRBJ2-2; 7 bases are shared with TRBD1. Germline trimming cut 0 bases from V and 7 bases from J; bases unmatched to any gene: 5. CDR3 length: 14 residues. CDR1 is GTSNPN, CDR2 SVGIG, per germline (reference sequence). The CDR3 coding sequence is TGTGCCTGGAGTGTACTTTACAGGGGCGGGGAGCTGTTTTTT. The encoded protein is CAWSVLYRGGELFF. Based on the CDR3 plus reference TRBV30 and TRBJ2-2, the full variable domain is SQTIHQWPATLVQPVGSPLSLECTVEGTSNPNLYWYRQAAGRGLQLLFYSVGIGQISSEVPQNLSASRPQDRQFILSSKKLLLSDSGFYLCAWSVLYRGGELFFGEGSRLTVL.

The chain links TRBV28 to TRBJ2-7; tentative D call: TRBD2 (6 bases). The V and J ends lost 10 bases and 2 bases respectively, with 12 bases between them. The CDR3 extends over 12 amino acids. Germline CDR1 reads MDHEN; CDR2 reads SYDVKM. This chain's CDR3 is CATTSPTYEQYF. The CDR3 DNA is TGTGCCACGACTAGTCCCACCTACGAGCAGTACTTC.

The chain employs TRBV20-1 and TRBJ1-4, with D tentatively TRBD1 (5 bases). The CDR3 is made up of 13 amino acids. The germline V gene has CDR1 DFQATT and CDR2 SNEGSKA (reference sequence). With 0 bases removed from V and 8 bases from J, the gap between germline ends came to 10 bases. CDR3 bases: TGCAGTGCTAGAGATGCGGGGCACGAAAAACTGTTTTTT. Protein: CSARDAGHEKLFF.

The rearrangement joins TRBV7-2 to TRBJ2-7; D not certain. CDR3 length: 12 amino acids. V lost 5 bases, J lost 4 bases, and 9 bases lay in between. CDR1 is SGHTA and CDR2 is FQGNSA in the germline V gene. CDR3 bases: TGTGCCAGCAGCCCCCGCCCTTACGAGCAGTACTTC. Encoded protein: CASSPRPYEQYF.

There are many counts of this clonotype. V is TRBV11-3 and J is TRBJ2-2; D gene unclear. This CDR3 is 15 amino acids long. Germline V gene data show CDR1 as SGHNT and CDR2 as YENEEA. V was cut by 1 base and J by 7 bases, with 13 bases left in between. The CDR3 DNA is TGTGCCAGCAGCTTAGGTTGGGCGTCGGGCGGGGAGCTGTTTTTT. It codes for CASSLGWASGGELFF. Drawing the rest from reference TRBV11-3 and TRBJ2-2, the complete variable domain is EAGVVQSPRYKIIEKKQPVAFWCNPISGHNTLYWYLQNLGQGPELLIRYENEEAVDDSQLPKDRFSAERLKGVDSTLKIQPAELGDSAVYLCASSLGWASGGELFFGEGSRLTVL.

The chain combines TRBV24-1 with TRBJ1-4; no clear D. CDR3 size: 10 residues. From germline, CDR1 is KGHDR and CDR2 SFDVKD. The DNA for the CDR3 is TGTGCTAACAGTAATGAAAAACTGTTTTTT. It codes for CANSNEKLFF.

This clonotype was seen only a few times. The V call is TRBV6-5, the J call TRBJ1-6, with TRBD1 as a possible D gene (6 bases). Per the germline V gene, CDR1 is MNHEY and CDR2 is SVGAGI. This CDR3 spans 16 amino acids. V was cut by 2 bases and J by 8 bases, with 16 bases left in between. CDR3 residues: CASSYGRQAADSPLHF. The CDR3 DNA is TGTGCCAGCAGTTACGGGCGACAGGCCGCTGATTCACCCCTCCACTTT.

The V and J genes are TRBV10-3 and TRBJ1-6; D uncertain. The germline CDR1 and CDR2 sequences are ENHRY and SYGVKD. The ends were cut back, 5 bases at V and 7 bases at J, with 9 bases in the middle. The CDR3 has 13 amino acids. The chain's CDR3 is CAISSYLNSPLHF. The CDR3 DNA reads as TGTGCCATCAGTTCCTATCTAAATTCACCCCTCCACTTT.

This clonotype was seen ten or more times. The chain recombines TRBV20-1 with TRBJ2-1; 7 bases agree with TRBD2. The trim removed 5 bases at V and 6 bases at J, leaving 10 bases unmatched. This CDR3 has 14 amino acids. CDR1 and CDR2 (germline): DFQATT, SNEGSKA (reference sequence). CDR3 sequence (DNA): TGCAGTGCTCTTCTCATAGCGGGTCGCAATGAGCAGTTCTTC. This encodes CSALLIAGRNEQFF.

J is TRBJ2-2 and V is TRBV7-3; 8 bases line up with TRBD1. With V trimmed by 6 bases and J by 3 bases, 3 bases remained unmatched. CDR3 size: 14 residues. CDR1 is SGHTA, CDR2 FQGTGA, per germline. The CDR3 loop is CASRRQGHTGELFF. Written as DNA, the CDR3 is TGTGCCAGCAGAAGACAGGGGCACACCGGGGAGCTGTTTTTT. The entire variable domain, with the rest obtained from reference TRBV7-3 and TRBJ2-2, is as follows: GAGVSQTPSNKVTEKGKYVELRCDPISGHTALYWYRQSLGQGPEFLIYFQGTGAADDSGLPNDRFFAVRPEGSVSTLKIQRTERGDSAVYLCASRRQGHTGELFFGEGSRLTVL.